The 32 T cell receptor beta chains reported below all come from one sample, sequenced in a study of blood T cell repertoires in COVID-19. Some clones are missing from TCRdb's copy, which holds only in-frame ones; the method was immunoSEQ multiplex PCR. The sample records tens of thousands of clones, roughly 86% being singletons. The specimen sequenced was peripheral blood. These receptors all stem from a man aged 50 or older in a cohort sampled during active COVID-19.

The J gene is TRBJ1-4, the V gene TRBV7-8; D ambiguous. Trimming left V 5 bases short and J 0 bases short, with 10 bases between. This CDR3 comprises 15 residues. Germline V gene data show CDR1 as SGHVS and CDR2 as FQNEAQ. The CDR3 DNA sequence: TGTGCCAGCAGCGCAAACAGAGCAACTAATGAAAAACTGTTTTTT. Protein: CASSANRATNEKLFF. Together with reference TRBV7-8 and TRBJ1-4, the CDR3 gives the full variable domain: GAGVSQSPRYKVAKRGQDVALRCDPISGHVSLFWYQQALGQGPEFLTYFQNEAQLDKSGLPSDRFFAERPEGSVSTLKIQRTQQEDSAVYLCASSANRATNEKLFFGSGTQLSVL.

V and J are TRBV23-1 and TRBJ2-2; 9 bases line up with TRBD1. TRBV23-1 is annotated as an ORF whose role is uncertain. There are 18 residues in the CDR3. The trim removed 4 bases at V and 0 bases at J, leaving 9 bases unmatched. CDR3: CASSPRDRDLTNTGELFF. CDR3 coding DNA: TGCGCCAGCAGTCCCAGGGACAGGGACCTTACGAACACCGGGGAGCTGTTTTTT.

This clone was seen once. The chain couples TRBV6-5 to TRBJ2-7; 10 bases line up with TRBD1. The germline gives CDR1 MNHEY, CDR2 SVGAGI. This CDR3 spans 15 amino acids. Trimming removed 5 bases from V and 5 bases from J; junction bases left unmatched: 9. The CDR3 loop reads CASSPSGTGVDEQYF. CDR3 in DNA: TGTGCCAGCAGTCCGTCCGGGACAGGGGTCGACGAGCAGTACTTC.

J is TRBJ1-2 and V is TRBV10-1; a weak D match, TRBD1 (5 bases). The CDR3 covers 20 residues. The V end was cut by 2 bases, the J end by 8 bases, with 33 bases between. The V gene's germline CDR1 is WNHNN and CDR2 SYGVQD (reference sequence). This CDR3 is CASSEPVSLIGGRKESGYTF. CDR3 in DNA: TGCGCCAGCAGTGAGCCCGTCTCTTTGATCGGGGGGAGAAAGGAATCCGGCTACACCTTC.

The V gene is TRBV4-3, the J gene TRBJ1-5; D is possibly TRBD1 (5 bases). The germline gives CDR1 LGHNA, CDR2 YSLEER. Trimming removed 0 bases from V and 7 bases from J, with 13 bases in between. The CDR3 runs 15 residues. The CDR3 protein is CASSQEWGGRQPQHF. CDR3 DNA: TGCGCCAGCAGCCAAGAATGGGGGGGTCGGCAGCCCCAGCATTTT.

The chain recombines TRBV6-5 with TRBJ1-2; 8 positions agree with TRBD1. Unmatched junction bases numbered 8, after V lost 2 bases and J lost 3 bases. Germline lookup yields CDR1 MNHEY and CDR2 SVGAGI. The CDR3 runs to 16 residues. CDR3 in amino acids: CASSYLRGRSDYGYTF. CDR3 nucleotide sequence: TGTGCCAGCAGTTACCTCAGGGGGCGATCTGACTATGGCTACACCTTC.

This chain uses TRBV7-6 with TRBJ1-1, with TRBD1 matching over 11 bases. This CDR3 is built from 15 residues. Germline V CDR1 and CDR2: SGHVS, FNYEAQ. The ends lost 5 bases at V and 1 base at J; junction bases unmatched: 3. The CDR3 DNA sequence: TGTGCCAGCAGCCAAGGACAGGGGGCGAACACTGAAGCTTTCTTT. Its translation is CASSQGQGANTEAFF.

The DNA for the CDR3 is TGTGCCAGCAGTTCCGCGGGGCTAGCGGGAGGGCCAGGGGTAGAGCAGTACGTC. Residues: CASSSAGLAGGPGVEQYV. The chain couples TRBV2 to TRBJ2-7; 12 bases agree with TRBD2. Germline CDR1 is SNHLY and CDR2 is FYNNEI. V shed 5 bases, J shed 7 bases, and the junction held 18 bases outside the gene matches. CDR3 length equals 18 residues.

This clone was picked up a small number of times. J is TRBJ1-1 and V is TRBV7-9; 9 bases agree with TRBD1. CDR3 length: 17 residues. The germline CDR1 and CDR2 sequences are SEHNR and FQNEAQ (reference sequence). V was clipped by 4 bases and J by 2 bases; unmatched bases: 11. CDR3 protein: CASSSTPDRGSNTEAFF. The CDR3 DNA reads TGTGCCAGCAGCTCAACGCCGGACAGGGGCTCCAACACTGAAGCTTTCTTT. The variable domain in full, completed from reference TRBV7-9 and TRBJ1-1, reads DTGVSQNPRHKITKRGQNVTFRCDPISEHNRLYWYRQTLGQGPEFLTYFQNEAQLEKSRLLSDRFSAERPKGSFSTLEIQRTEQGDSAMYLCASSSTPDRGSNTEAFFGQGTRLTVV.

The chain joins TRBV27 to TRBJ2-1; weak D call: TRBD1 (5 bases). This CDR3 has 13 amino acids. Looked up from germline, CDR1 is MNHEY and CDR2 is SMNVEV (reference sequence). Trimming removed 9 bases at V and 0 bases at J, with 9 bases between. The CDR3 DNA follows: TGTGCCAGTGGGGCCGCCTCCTACAATGAGCAGTTCTTC. This gives the protein CASGAASYNEQFF.

The chain employs TRBV4-3 and TRBJ2-3, with D hard to call. The germline V and J ends were trimmed by 0 bases and 4 bases, with 8 bases remaining between them. There are 14 residues in the CDR3. Germline CDR1 reads LGHNA; CDR2 reads YSLEER. CDR3 coding DNA: TGCGCCAGCAGCCAAGATTCAGGTTCAGATACGCAGTATTTT. As protein: CASSQDSGSDTQYF.

The chain's CDR3 is CSAFDSYEQYF. The CDR3, as DNA: TGCAGCGCCTTCGACAGCTACGAGCAGTACTTC. The chain combines TRBV29-1 with TRBJ2-7, with a weak D call TRBD1 (5 bases). Germline V CDR1 and CDR2: SQVTM, ANQGSEA. CDR3 length: 11 residues. V lost 7 bases, J lost 3 bases, and 10 bases lay in between.

V gene TRBV9 combines with J gene TRBJ1-1, with D possibly matching TRBD1 (5 bases). Trimming removed 4 bases at V and 0 bases at J, with 10 bases between. Germline V CDR1 and CDR2: SGDLS, YYNGEE. This CDR3 has 14 amino acids. The CDR3 reads CASSSGHVNTEAFF. Written as DNA, the CDR3 is TGTGCCAGCAGCTCTGGACACGTGAACACTGAAGCTTTCTTT.

V is TRBV27 and J is TRBJ1-1, with D perhaps matching TRBD1 (6 bases). In germline, CDR1 is MNHEY, CDR2 SMNVEV (reference sequence). This CDR3 spans 13 amino acids. V was clipped by 3 bases and J by 4 bases, with 9 bases between them. The CDR3: CASSLGGATEAFF. The CDR3 nucleotides are TGTGCCAGCAGTTTGGGGGGGGCCACTGAAGCTTTCTTT.

The chain is built from TRBV7-2 and TRBJ2-5; 8 bases are a match to TRBD2. Germline V gives CDR1 SGHTA, CDR2 FQGNSA. V lost 5 bases to trimming and J lost 1 base; unmatched junction nucleotides: 3. This CDR3 contains 14 residues. This CDR3 reads CASSLTSGQETQYF. The CDR3 DNA follows: TGTGCCAGCAGCCTTACTAGCGGCCAAGAGACCCAGTACTTC.

V usage is TRBV24-1 and J usage is TRBJ2-1, with D maybe TRBD2 (5 bases). This CDR3 has 13 residues. Germline-derived CDR1 and CDR2 are KGHDR and SFDVKD. V was clipped by 3 bases and J by 9 bases, with 11 bases between them. For the CDR3, the DNA is TGTGCCACCAGTGATCCCAGCCGGGGTGAGCAGTTCTTC. Translating gives CATSDPSRGEQFF.

V usage is TRBV18 and J usage is TRBJ2-3; TRBD1 matches 9 bases. The CDR3 spans 15 residues. Germline V gives CDR1 KGHSH, CDR2 LQKENI. Germline trimming cut 3 bases from V and 2 bases from J; bases unmatched to any gene: 3. In DNA form, the CDR3 reads TGTGCCAGCTCACCGAGGGACAGGGTCACAGATACGCAGTATTTT. Its protein product is CASSPRDRVTDTQYF. Full variable domain (missing parts from reference TRBV18 and TRBJ2-3): NAGVMQNPRHLVRRRGQEARLRCSPMKGHSHVYWYRQLPEEGLKFMVYLQKENIIDESGMPKERFSAEFPKEGPSILRIQQVVRGDSAAYFCASSPRDRVTDTQYFGPGTRLTVL.

The chain is built from TRBV7-3 and TRBJ2-2, with D hard to call. The V gene's germline CDR1 is SGHTA and CDR2 FQGTGA. This CDR3 comprises 13 residues. Trimming shortened V by 2 bases and J by 7 bases, and 8 bases separated the two germline ends. CDR3 coding DNA: TGTGCCAGCAGCTTAGCGGCGGTCGGGGAGCTGTTTTTT. Translation gives CASSLAAVGELFF.

The chain joins TRBV4-1 to TRBJ2-7; D might be TRBD1 (6 bases). Germline V CDR1 and CDR2: MGHRA, YSYEKL. The CDR3 extends over 16 amino acids. Trimming took 1 base from V and 3 from J, leaving 16 bases between them. For the CDR3, the DNA is TGCGCCAGCAGCCAAGGAGGGGGTTCTCTCGGCTACGAGCAGTACGTC. This gives the protein CASSQGGGSLGYEQYV.

Note on this clone: Sequence at one end of the junction differs from germline and may be a read error. This chain joins TRBV6-2 or TRBV6-3 and TRBJ1-1; the match to TRBD1 covers 9 bases. The CDR3 loop spans 16 amino acids. From germline, CDR1 is MNHEY and CDR2 SVGEGT. The CDR3 loop is CASSHSTGTGWTEAFF. CDR3 bases: TGTGCCAGCAGTCACTCAACCGGGACAGGGTGGACTGAAGCTTTCTTT.

V gene TRBV7-2 combines with J gene TRBJ2-1, with 7 bases fitting TRBD1. In germline, CDR1 is SGHTA, CDR2 FQGNSA. With 1 base clipped from V and 2 bases from J, the junction kept 2 bases outside the gene matches. This CDR3 is built from 15 residues. CDR3 amino acids: CASSLETGTYNEQFF. The CDR3 coding sequence is TGTGCCAGCAGCTTAGAGACAGGGACCTACAATGAGCAGTTCTTC.

This chain links TRBV7-3 with TRBJ2-2; D possibly corresponds to TRBD2 (6 bases). The CDR3 spans 15 residues. Germline-derived CDR1 and CDR2 are SGHTA and FQGTGA. The ends were cut back, 2 bases at V and 2 bases at J, with 9 bases in the middle. Here the CDR3 reads CASSLLRGNTGELFF. The CDR3 coding sequence is TGTGCCAGCAGCTTACTGCGGGGAAACACCGGGGAGCTGTTTTTT.

V and J are TRBV12-5 and TRBJ1-1; no definite D call. V was shortened by 5 bases and J by 1 base, with 8 bases between the two germline ends. The CDR3 loop spans 13 amino acids. Germline values: CDR1 LGHNT, CDR2 FRNRAP. The CDR3 protein is CASGPDKNTEAFF. CDR3 bases: TGTGCTAGTGGTCCCGACAAGAACACTGAAGCTTTCTTT.

The genes are TRBV4-1 and TRBJ2-3; maybe TRBD1 (6 bases). Germline values: CDR1 MGHRA, CDR2 YSYEKL. Between the trimmed V and J ends, which lost 0 bases and 0 bases, there was a span of 10 bases. This CDR3 contains 16 residues. The CDR3 is CASSQEGATSTDTQYF. DNA for the CDR3: TGCGCCAGCAGCCAAGAGGGGGCTACAAGCACAGATACGCAGTATTTT.

The V call is TRBV3-1 (or the pseudogene TRBV3-2), the J call TRBJ2-1, with D tentatively TRBD2 (5 bases). The CDR3 consists of 14 residues. Trimming removed 1 base at V and 9 bases at J, with 13 bases between. CDR1 is LGHDT, CDR2 YNNKEL, per germline (reference sequence). DNA for the CDR3: TGTGCCAGCAGCCAAGTTCCATTTCGGGGTGAGCAGTTCTTC. Translating it yields CASSQVPFRGEQFF.

This chain joins TRBV9 and TRBJ2-2; TRBD2 agrees at 8 bases. CDR1 and CDR2 (germline): SGDLS, YYNGEE. The CDR3 spans 15 residues. V gave up 2 bases and J gave up 5 bases; unmatched junction bases: 5. Here the CDR3 reads CASSVGAGVTGELFF. The CDR3, as DNA: TGTGCCAGCAGCGTTGGAGCGGGAGTGACCGGGGAGCTGTTTTTT.

The chain employs TRBV9 and TRBJ2-3; 9 positions agree with TRBD1. The J segment lost 3 bases and the V segment lost 3 bases, leaving 5 bases of the junction unmatched. This CDR3 has 15 residues. The germline CDR1 and CDR2 sequences are SGDLS and YYNGEE. The CDR3 is CASSDRDRVTDTQYF. DNA of the CDR3: TGTGCCAGCAGCGACCGGGACAGGGTGACAGATACGCAGTATTTT.

DNA of the CDR3: TGTGCCAGCAGCCCCGTTTGGGGGGGGAACATTCAGTACTTC. Amino acids: CASSPVWGGNIQYF. This chain uses TRBV7-9 with TRBJ2-4; 7 bases are a match to TRBD2. Germline CDR1 SEHNR, CDR2 FQNEAQ (reference sequence). J gave up 7 bases and V 5 bases, and 8 bases lay outside the gene matches. There are 14 residues in the CDR3.

V is TRBV2 and J is TRBJ2-3; 9 bases match TRBD1. Germline-derived CDR1 and CDR2 are SNHLY and FYNNEI. This CDR3 is built from 13 residues. V was clipped by 6 bases and J by 5 bases; unmatched bases: 3. The CDR3 region has the DNA TGTGCCAGCAGCCGGGACAGGGAAGATACGCAGTATTTT. It is translated as CASSRDREDTQYF. Looking up the rest from reference TRBV2 and TRBJ2-3 gives the full variable domain: EPEVTQTPSHQVTQMGQEVILRCVPISNHLYFYWYRQILGQKVEFLVSFYNNEISEKSEIFDDQFSVERPDGSNFTLKIRSTKLEDSAMYFCASSRDREDTQYFGPGTRLTVL.

CDR3 protein: CASSQGQGNGYTF. For the CDR3, the DNA is TGTGCCAGCAGCCAAGGACAGGGTAATGGCTACACCTTC. The chain uses TRBV3-1 (or the pseudogene TRBV3-2) and TRBJ1-2; 7 bases are shared with TRBD1. V dropped 1 base and J dropped 6; count of bases not matched to a gene: 2. The CDR3 runs 13 residues. Germline CDR1 reads LGHDT; CDR2 reads YNNKEL (reference sequence).

This clone has just a few counts. This CDR3 is CASSDSPGQGSAGELFF. The CDR3 coding sequence is TGTGCCAGCAGTGACTCCCCGGGACAGGGAAGCGCCGGGGAGCTGTTTTTT. J is TRBJ2-2 and V is TRBV6-4; 9 nucleotides line up with TRBD1. From germline, CDR1 is MRHNA and CDR2 SNTAGT. The junction had 8 bases not matched to a gene; V was cut back by 0 bases and J by 6 bases. The CDR3 length is 17 residues.

The chain has TRBV2 and TRBJ2-7, with a tentative D call TRBD1 (5 bases). Germline V lookup: CDR1 SNHLY, CDR2 FYNNEI. The CDR3 sequence is 12 residues long. V was shortened by 8 bases and J by 1 base, with 9 bases between the two germline ends. The CDR3 reads CASEYRSYEQYF. In DNA form, the CDR3 reads TGTGCCAGCGAGTACAGGTCCTACGAGCAGTACTTC.